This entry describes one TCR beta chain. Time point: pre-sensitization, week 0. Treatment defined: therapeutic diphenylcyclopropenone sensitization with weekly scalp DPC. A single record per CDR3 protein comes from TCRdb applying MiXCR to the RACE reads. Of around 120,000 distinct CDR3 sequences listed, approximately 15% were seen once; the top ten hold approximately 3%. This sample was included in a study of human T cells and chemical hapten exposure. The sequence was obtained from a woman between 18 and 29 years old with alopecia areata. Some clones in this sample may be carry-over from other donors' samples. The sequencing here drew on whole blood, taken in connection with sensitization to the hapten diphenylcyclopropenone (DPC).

Written as DNA, the CDR3 is TGTGCCAGCTCTCAGACAGGAAATCAGCCCCAGCATTTT. Translating it yields CASSQTGNQPQHF. The gene calls are TRBV7-8 and TRBJ1-5; D perhaps matches TRBD1 (6 bases). Germline assignment: CDR1 SGHVS and CDR2 FQNEAQ. CDR3 size: 13 residues. Trimming pared 8 bases from V and 4 bases from J, leaving 12 bases between.